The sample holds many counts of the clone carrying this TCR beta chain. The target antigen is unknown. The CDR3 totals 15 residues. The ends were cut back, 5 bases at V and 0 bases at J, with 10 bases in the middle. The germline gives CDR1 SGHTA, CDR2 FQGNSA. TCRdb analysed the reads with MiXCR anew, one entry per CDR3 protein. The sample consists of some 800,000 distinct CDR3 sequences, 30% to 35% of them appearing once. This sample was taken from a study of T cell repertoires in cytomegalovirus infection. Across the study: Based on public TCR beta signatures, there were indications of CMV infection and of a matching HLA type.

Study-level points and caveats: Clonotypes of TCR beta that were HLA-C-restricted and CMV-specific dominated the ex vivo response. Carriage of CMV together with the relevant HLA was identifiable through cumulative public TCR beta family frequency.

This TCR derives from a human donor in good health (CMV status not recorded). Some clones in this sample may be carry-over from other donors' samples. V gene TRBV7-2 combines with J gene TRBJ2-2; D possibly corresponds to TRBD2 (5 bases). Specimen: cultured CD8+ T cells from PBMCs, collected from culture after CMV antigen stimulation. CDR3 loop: CASSAGLPNTGELFF. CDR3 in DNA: TGTGCCAGCAGCGCAGGACTTCCGAACACCGGGGAGCTGTTTTTT.